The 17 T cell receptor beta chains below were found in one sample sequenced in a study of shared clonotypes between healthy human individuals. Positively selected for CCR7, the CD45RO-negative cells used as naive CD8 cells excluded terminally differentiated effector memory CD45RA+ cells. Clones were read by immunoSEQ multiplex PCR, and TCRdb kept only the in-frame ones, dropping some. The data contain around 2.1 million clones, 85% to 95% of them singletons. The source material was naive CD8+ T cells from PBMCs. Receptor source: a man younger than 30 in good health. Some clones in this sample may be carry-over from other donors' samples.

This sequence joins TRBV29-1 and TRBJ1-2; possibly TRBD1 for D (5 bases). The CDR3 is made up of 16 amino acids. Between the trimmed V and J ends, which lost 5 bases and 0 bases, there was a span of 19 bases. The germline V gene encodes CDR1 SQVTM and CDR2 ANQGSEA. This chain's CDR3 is CSVRRSGGLANYGYTF. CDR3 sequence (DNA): TGCAGCGTTCGTAGGAGTGGGGGGTTAGCTAACTATGGCTACACCTTC.

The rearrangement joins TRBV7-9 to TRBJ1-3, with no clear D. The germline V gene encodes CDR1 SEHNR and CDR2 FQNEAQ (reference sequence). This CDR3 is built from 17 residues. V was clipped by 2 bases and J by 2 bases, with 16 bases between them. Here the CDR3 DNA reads TGTGCCAGCAGCTTACACCCCACGCAGACTACTGGAAACACCATATATTTT. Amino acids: CASSLHPTQTTGNTIYF.

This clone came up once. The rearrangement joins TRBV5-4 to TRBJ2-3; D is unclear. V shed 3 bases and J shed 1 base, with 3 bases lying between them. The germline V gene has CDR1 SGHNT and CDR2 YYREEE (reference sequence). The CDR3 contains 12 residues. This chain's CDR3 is CASSSRTDTQYF. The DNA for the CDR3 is TGTGCCAGCAGCTCCCGCACAGATACGCAGTATTTT.

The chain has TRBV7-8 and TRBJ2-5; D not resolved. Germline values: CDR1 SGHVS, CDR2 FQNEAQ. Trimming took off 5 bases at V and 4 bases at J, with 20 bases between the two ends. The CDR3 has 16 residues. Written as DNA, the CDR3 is TGTGCCAGCAGCCCTCGGGTCGGCGAAGGCCGAGAGACCCAGTACTTC. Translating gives CASSPRVGEGRETQYF. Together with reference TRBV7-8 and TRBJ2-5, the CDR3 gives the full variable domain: GAGVSQSPRYKVAKRGQDVALRCDPISGHVSLFWYQQALGQGPEFLTYFQNEAQLDKSGLPSDRFFAERPEGSVSTLKIQRTQQEDSAVYLCASSPRVGEGRETQYFGPGTRLLVL.

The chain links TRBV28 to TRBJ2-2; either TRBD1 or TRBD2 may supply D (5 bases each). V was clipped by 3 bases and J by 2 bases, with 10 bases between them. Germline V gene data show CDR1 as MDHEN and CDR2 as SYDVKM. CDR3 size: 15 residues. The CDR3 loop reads CASSFSGPNTGELFF. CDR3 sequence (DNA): TGTGCCAGCAGTTTTTCGGGACCAAACACCGGGGAGCTGTTTTTT. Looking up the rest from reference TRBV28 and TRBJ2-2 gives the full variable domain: DVKVTQSSRYLVKRTGEKVFLECVQDMDHENMFWYRQDPGLGLRLIYFSYDVKMKEKGDIPEGYSVSREKKERFSLILESASTNQTSMYLCASSFSGPNTGELFFGEGSRLTVL.

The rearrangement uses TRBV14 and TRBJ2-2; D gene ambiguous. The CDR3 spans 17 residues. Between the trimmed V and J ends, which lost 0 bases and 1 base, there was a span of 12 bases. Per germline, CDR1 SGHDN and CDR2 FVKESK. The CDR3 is CASSQDWAAMNTGELFF. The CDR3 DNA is TGTGCCAGCAGCCAAGATTGGGCGGCAATGAACACCGGGGAGCTGTTTTTT.

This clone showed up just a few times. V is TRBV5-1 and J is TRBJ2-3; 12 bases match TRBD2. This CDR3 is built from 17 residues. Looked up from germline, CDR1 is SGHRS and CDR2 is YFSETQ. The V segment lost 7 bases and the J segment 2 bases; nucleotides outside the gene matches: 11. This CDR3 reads CASAPLTSGRYTDTQYF. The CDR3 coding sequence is TGCGCCAGCGCACCACTCACTAGCGGGAGGTACACAGATACGCAGTATTTT.

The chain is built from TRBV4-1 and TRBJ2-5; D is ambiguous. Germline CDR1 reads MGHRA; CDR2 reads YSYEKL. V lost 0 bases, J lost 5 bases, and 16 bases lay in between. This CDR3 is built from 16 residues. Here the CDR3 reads CASSQDLGRLSETQYF. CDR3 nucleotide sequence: TGCGCCAGCAGCCAAGATTTGGGTAGGCTGAGCGAGACCCAGTACTTC.

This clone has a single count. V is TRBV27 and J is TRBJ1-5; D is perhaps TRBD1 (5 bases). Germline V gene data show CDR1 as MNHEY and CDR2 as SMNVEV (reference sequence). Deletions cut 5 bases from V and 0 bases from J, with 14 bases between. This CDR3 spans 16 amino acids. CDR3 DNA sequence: TGTGCCAGCAGTCCCCTCGACAGCTATAGCAATCAGCCCCAGCATTTT. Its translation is CASSPLDSYSNQPQHF.

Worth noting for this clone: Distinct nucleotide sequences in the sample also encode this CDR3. The CDR3 here is CASSPHNSGNTIYF. The CDR3, as DNA: TGTGCCAGCAGCCCACACAACTCTGGAAACACCATATATTTT. This chain links TRBV27 with TRBJ1-3; unclear D gene. This CDR3 has 14 residues. Trimming stripped 6 bases from V and 0 bases from J, with 9 bases between. Germline V CDR1 and CDR2: MNHEY, SMNVEV (reference sequence).

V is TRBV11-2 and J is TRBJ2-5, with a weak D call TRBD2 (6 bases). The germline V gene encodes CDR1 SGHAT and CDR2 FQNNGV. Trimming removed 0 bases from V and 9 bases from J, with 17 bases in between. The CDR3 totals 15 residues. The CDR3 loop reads CASSLESRSGGAQYF. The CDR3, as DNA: TGTGCCAGCAGCTTAGAATCCCGGTCCGGCGGGGCCCAGTACTTC.

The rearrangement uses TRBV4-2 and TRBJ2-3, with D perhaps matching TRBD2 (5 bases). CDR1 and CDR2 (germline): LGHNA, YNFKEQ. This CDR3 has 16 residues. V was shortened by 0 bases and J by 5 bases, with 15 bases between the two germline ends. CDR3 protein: CASSQEGLSEGDTQYF. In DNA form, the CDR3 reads TGTGCCAGCAGCCAAGAGGGTCTCTCCGAGGGAGATACGCAGTATTTT.

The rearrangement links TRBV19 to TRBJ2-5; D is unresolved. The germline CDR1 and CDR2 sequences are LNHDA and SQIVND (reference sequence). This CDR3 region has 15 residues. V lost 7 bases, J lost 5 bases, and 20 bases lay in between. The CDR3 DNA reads TGTGCCAGTACCCTTCAAGGCGCAGCCTGGGAGACCCAGTACTTC. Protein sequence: CASTLQGAAWETQYF.

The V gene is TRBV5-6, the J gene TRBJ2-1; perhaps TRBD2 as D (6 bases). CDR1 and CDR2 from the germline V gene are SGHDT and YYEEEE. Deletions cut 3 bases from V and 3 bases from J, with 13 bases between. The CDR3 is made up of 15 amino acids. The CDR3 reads CASSWAAGSYNEQFF. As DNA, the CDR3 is TGTGCCAGCAGCTGGGCGGCGGGAAGCTACAATGAGCAGTTCTTC.

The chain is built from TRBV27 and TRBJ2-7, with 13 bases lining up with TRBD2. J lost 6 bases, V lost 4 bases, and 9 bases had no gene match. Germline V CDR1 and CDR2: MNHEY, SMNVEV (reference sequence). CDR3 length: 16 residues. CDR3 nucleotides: TGTGCCAGCAGTTCCACACTAGCGGGAGGGCCGGGCGAGCAGTACTTC. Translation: CASSSTLAGGPGEQYF.

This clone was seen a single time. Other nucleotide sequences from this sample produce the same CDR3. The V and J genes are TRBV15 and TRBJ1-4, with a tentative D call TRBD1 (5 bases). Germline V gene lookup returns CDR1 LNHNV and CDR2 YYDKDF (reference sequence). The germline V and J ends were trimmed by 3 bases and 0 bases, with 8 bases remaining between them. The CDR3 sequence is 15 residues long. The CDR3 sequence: CATSRTAATNEKLFF. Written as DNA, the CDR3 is TGTGCCACCAGCAGGACAGCCGCAACTAATGAAAAACTGTTTTTT. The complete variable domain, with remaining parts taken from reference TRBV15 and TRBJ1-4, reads DAMVIQNPRYQVTQFGKPVTLSCSQTLNHNVMYWYQQKSSQAPKLLFHYYDKDFNNEADTPDNFQSRRPNTSFCFLDIRSPGLGDTAMYLCATSRTAATNEKLFFGSGTQLSVL.

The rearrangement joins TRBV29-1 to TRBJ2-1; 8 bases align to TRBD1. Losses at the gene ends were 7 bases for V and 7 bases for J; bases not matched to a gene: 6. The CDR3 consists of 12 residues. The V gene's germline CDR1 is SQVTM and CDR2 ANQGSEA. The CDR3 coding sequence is TGCAGCGCCGGACAGGGTTTAAATGAGCAGTTCTTC. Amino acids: CSAGQGLNEQFF.